This T cell receptor beta chain was identified during a study of control samples from healthy donors and cancer patients. Germline CDR1 LGHDT, CDR2 YNNKEL (reference sequence). The CDR3 extends over 19 amino acids. J gave up 2 bases and V 2 bases, and 16 bases lay outside the gene matches. Profiling relied on immunoSEQ multiplex PCR, and the TCRdb table lists in-frame clones only, not all of them. The sample contains about 82,000 clones, approximately 94% of which appear only once. Source material: blood. This TCR came from a woman between 18 and 30 years old in good health. The rearrangement uses TRBV3-1 (or the pseudogene TRBV3-2) and TRBJ1-2, with 8 positions matching TRBD1. The CDR3 sequence: CASSQLYRGKRGGNYGYTF. DNA of the CDR3: TGTGCCAGCAGCCAACTCTACAGGGGGAAGCGGGGAGGCAACTATGGCTACACCTTC.